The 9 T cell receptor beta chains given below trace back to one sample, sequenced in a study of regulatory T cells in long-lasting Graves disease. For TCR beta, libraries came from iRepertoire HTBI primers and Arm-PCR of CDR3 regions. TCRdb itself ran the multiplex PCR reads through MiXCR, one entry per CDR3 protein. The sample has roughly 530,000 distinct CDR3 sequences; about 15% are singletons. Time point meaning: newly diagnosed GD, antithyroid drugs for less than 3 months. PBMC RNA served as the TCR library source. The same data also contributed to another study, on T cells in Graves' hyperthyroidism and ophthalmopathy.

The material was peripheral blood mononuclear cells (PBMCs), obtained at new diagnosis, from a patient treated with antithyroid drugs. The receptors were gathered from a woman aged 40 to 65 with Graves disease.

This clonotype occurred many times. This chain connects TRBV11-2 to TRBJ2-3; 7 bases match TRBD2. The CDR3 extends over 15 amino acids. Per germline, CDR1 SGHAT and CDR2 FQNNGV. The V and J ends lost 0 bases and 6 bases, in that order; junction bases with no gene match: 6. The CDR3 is CASSLDSLAADTQYF. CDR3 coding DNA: TGTGCCAGCAGCTTAGATTCCCTAGCGGCGGATACGCAGTATTTT.

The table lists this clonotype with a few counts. The CDR3 spells CASSADLVLRDGYTF. CDR3 bases: TGTGCCAGCAGTGCCGACTTGGTCCTCCGGGATGGCTACACCTTC. The rearrangement joins TRBV6-2 or TRBV6-3 to TRBJ1-2; unclear D gene. This CDR3 spans 15 amino acids. V was pared by 5 bases and J by 6 bases, with 19 bases between. CDR1 and CDR2 (germline): MNHEY, SVGEGT.

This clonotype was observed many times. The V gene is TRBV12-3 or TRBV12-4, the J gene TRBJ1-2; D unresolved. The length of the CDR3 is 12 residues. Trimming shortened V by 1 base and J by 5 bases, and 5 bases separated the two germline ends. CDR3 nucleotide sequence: TGTGCCAGCAGTTTAGGAATATATGGCTACACCTTC. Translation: CASSLGIYGYTF.

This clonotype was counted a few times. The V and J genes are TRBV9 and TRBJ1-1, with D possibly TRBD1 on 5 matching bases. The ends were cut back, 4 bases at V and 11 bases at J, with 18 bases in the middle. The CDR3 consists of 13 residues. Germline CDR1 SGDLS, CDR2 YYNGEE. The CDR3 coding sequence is TGTGCCAGCAGCTTGGGACTGAAAGAGCAGGCTTTCTTT. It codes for CASSLGLKEQAFF.

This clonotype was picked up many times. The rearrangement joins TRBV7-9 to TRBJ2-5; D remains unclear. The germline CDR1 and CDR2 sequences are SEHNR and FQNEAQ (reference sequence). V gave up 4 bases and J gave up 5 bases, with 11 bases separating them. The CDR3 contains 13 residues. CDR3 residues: CASSSTRTETQYF. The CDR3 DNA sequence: TGTGCCAGCAGCTCCACCCGGACGGAGACCCAGTACTTC.

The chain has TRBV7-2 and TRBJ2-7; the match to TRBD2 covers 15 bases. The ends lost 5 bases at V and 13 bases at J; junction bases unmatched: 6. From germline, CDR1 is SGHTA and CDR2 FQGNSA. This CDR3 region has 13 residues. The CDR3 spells CASSAGLAGGPYF. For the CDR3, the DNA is TGTGCCAGCAGCGCAGGACTAGCGGGGGGGCCCTACTTC.

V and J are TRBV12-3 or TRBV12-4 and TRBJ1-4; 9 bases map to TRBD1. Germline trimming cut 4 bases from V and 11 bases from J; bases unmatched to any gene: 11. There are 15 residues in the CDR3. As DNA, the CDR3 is TGTGCCAGCAGTTCTTGGGAACAGGGGGCAGGGAAACTGTTTTTT. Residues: CASSSWEQGAGKLFF.

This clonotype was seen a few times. The CDR3 reads CASSWTGGEILSLGTEAFF. DNA for the CDR3: TGTGCCAGCAGTTGGACAGGGGGCGAAATTCTTTCCTTGGGCACTGAAGCTTTCTTT. The chain combines TRBV2 with TRBJ1-1; TRBD1 matches 11 bases. Germline V CDR1 and CDR2: SNHLY, FYNNEI. V lost 5 bases and J lost 4; bases outside the gene matches: 18. There are 19 residues in the CDR3.

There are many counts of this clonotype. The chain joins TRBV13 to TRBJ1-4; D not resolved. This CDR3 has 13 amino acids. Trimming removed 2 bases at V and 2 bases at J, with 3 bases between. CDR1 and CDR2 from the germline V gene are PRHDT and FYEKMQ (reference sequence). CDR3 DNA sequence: TGTGCCAGCAGCTTAACGACTAATGAAAAACTGTTTTTT. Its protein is CASSLTTNEKLFF.